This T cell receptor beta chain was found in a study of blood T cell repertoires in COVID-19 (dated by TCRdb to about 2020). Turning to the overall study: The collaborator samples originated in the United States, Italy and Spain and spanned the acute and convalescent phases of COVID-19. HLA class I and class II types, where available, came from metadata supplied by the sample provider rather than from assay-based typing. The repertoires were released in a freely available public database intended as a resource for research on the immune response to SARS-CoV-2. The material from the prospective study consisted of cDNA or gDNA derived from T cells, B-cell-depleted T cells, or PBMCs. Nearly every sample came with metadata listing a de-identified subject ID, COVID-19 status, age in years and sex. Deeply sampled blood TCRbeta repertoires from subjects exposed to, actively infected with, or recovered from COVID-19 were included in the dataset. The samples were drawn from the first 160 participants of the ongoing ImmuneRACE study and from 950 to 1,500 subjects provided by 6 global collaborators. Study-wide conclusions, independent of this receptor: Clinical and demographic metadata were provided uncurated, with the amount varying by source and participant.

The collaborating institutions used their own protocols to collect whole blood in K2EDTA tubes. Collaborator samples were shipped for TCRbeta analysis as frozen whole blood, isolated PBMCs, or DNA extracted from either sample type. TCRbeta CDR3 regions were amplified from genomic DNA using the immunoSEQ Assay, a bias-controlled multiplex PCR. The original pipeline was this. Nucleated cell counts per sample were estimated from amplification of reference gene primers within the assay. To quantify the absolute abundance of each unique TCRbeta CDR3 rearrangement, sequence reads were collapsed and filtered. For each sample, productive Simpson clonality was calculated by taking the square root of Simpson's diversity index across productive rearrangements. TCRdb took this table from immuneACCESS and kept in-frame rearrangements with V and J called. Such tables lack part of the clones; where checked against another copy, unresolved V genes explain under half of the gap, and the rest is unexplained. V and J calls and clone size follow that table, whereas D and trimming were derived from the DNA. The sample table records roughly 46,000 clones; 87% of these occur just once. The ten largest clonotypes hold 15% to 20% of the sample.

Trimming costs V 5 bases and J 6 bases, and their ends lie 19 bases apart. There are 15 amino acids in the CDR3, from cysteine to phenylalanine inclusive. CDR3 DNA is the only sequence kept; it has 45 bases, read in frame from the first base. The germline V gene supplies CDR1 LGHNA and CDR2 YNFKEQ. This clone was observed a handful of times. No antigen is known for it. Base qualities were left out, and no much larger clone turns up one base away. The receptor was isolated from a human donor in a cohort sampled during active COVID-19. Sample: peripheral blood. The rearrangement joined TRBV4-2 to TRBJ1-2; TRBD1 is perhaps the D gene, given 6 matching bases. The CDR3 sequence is CASSGQGKNVNGYTF. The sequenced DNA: TGTGCCAGCAGCGGGCAGGGGAAGAACGTGAATGGCTACACCTTC.